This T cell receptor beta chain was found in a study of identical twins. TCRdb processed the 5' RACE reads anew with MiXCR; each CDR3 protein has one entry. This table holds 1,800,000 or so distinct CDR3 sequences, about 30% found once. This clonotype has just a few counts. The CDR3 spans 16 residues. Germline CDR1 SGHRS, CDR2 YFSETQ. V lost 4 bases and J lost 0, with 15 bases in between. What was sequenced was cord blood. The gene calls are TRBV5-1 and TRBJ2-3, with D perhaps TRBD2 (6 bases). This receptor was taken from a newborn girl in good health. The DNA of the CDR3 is TGCGCCAGCAGCCCACAGCGGGCACCTAGCACAGATACGCAGTATTTT. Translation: CASSPQRAPSTDTQYF. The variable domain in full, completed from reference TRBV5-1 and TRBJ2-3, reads KAGVTQTPRYLIKTRGQQVTLSCSPISGHRSVSWYQQTPGQGLQFLFEYFSETQRNKGNFPGRFSGRQFSNSRSEMNVSTLELGDSALYLCASSPQRAPSTDTQYFGPGTRLTVL.